This record looks at one T cell receptor beta chain sequence and its context. As yet, its antigen is unknown. Amplification from RNA transcripts yielded the TCR beta CDR3 regions. Amplification began with first-round RT-PCR using HTBI primers, then second-round multiplex PCR was performed. TCRdb re-called the multiplex PCR reads with MiXCR, one entry per CDR3 protein. This sample has around 520,000 distinct CDR3 sequences, with approximately 35% found just once. The entry originates in a study of Graves' ophthalmopathy and Graves' hyperthyroidism. Study-wide results and caveats: Prediction of ophthalmopathy progression reached about 70% sensitivity and around 75% specificity.

From germline, CDR1 is DFQATT and CDR2 SNEGSKA (reference sequence). The CDR3 is made up of 12 amino acids. The germline V and J ends were trimmed by 6 bases and 8 bases, with 16 bases remaining between them. Sequenced input: peripheral blood or thyroid tissue (not recorded which). V is TRBV20-1 and J is TRBJ1-2, with D hard to call. This TCR was recovered from an adult man with Graves' hyperthyroidism. This CDR3 reads CSAGPVWEGYTF. The CDR3 DNA reads TGCAGTGCCGGCCCGGTCTGGGAAGGCTACACCTTC.